This entry is about one T cell receptor beta chain. No cognate antigen has been identified for it. No much larger clonotype is one base removed from it; base qualities were not supplied. The immunoSEQ multiplex PCR assay was used to generate TCR libraries, with TCR-beta and/or TCR-alpha/delta assays applied to each sample. The amplified TCR libraries were sequenced on the Illumina high-throughput platform. As for the original processing: Clustering and dimensionality reduction relied on pairwise TCRdist distances among GMM-specific receptors from T cells that were either sorted ex vivo or expanded in vitro. The score assigned to each clinical repertoire was mean NN-distance, meaning the average TCRdist to the nearest 10% of tetramer-positive reference sequences. GEM TCR motif frequency was calculated as the fraction of unique TCRs that matched known GEM sequences by V/J usage and CDR3 length. Active tuberculosis was classified by linear discriminant analysis with leave-one-out cross-validation, implemented in scikit-learn. TCRdb obtained this table from immuneACCESS and retained in-frame rearrangements with V and J assigned. These tables miss some clones; where compared with another copy, unresolved V genes account for less than half of the shortfall, and the remainder is unexplained. V and J calls and clone size follow that table, whereas D and trimming were derived from the DNA. The sample table records about 32,000 clones; roughly 94% of these occur just once. Of the sample, approximately 8.2% is held by the ten largest clones.

These data belong to a study of T cells in tuberculosis (dated by TCRdb to between 2017 and 2018). Describing the broader study: To characterize T cells specific for the mycobacterial lipid antigen glucose monomycolate (GMM), the study used CD1B tetramers together with high-throughput TCR immunosequencing. A South African clinical cohort compared IGRA-negative adolescents, IGRA-positive adolescents with latent tuberculosis and adults with active tuberculosis, around ten per group.

In the germline V gene, CDR1 corresponds to SNHLY and CDR2 to FYNNEI. Its CDR3 holds 13 amino acids, cysteine through phenylalanine. Kept here is only the CDR3 DNA, which spans 39 bases and is read in frame from base 1. V is reduced by 7 bases and J by 5 bases, leaving a spacing of 12 bases between them. Study-wide conclusions, independent of this receptor: Clinical samples were chosen by availability of cryopreserved specimens, and active tuberculosis cases were adults while controls were adolescents. The smaller NN-distances were partly driven by shorter CDR3-alpha lengths in active tuberculosis patients, and the difference for TCR-beta did not reach statistical significance. An accuracy of about 89% (AUROC over 0.8) was reached by a classifier using the diverse GMM-specific repertoire, compared with about 70% accuracy when GEM motif frequencies were used. Compared with IGRA-negative controls, TCR-alpha repertoires from active tuberculosis had smaller mean NN-distances to GMM-specific TCRs, which suggests that these TCRs underwent clonal expansion.

At study entry, adolescents were screened for latent tuberculosis infection using a tuberculin skin test and the QuantiFERON-TB GOLD In-Tube IGRA. Immunosequencing of unsorted cryopreserved PBMC covered, on average, around 96,000 T cells per clinical donor. Eleven high schools in the Worcester region of the Western Cape, South Africa, served as enrollment sites for adolescents aged 12 to 18 years. Some ten M. tuberculosis-infected adolescents and about 10 uninfected adolescents, matched for age and sex, were selected. Adolescent PBMC were isolated from freshly drawn heparinized blood by density centrifugation and cryopreserved.

The chain employs TRBV2 and TRBJ2-1, and possibly TRBD2, on 6 matching bases. The sample consisted of PBMCs. The clonotype comes from a donor aged 10 to 29 with latent tuberculosis or without tuberculosis infection. The CDR3 sequence is CASIAAFDNEQFF. The DNA is TGTGCCAGCATAGCGGCGTTCGACAATGAGCAGTTCTTC. Here the CDR3 is joined to the reference TRBV2 and TRBJ2-1 genes, and the full variable domain is: EPEVTQTPSHQVTQMGQEVILRCVPISNHLYFYWYRQILGQKVEFLVSFYNNEISEKSEIFDDQFSVERPDGSNFTLKIRSTKLEDSAMYFCASIAAFDNEQFFGPGTRLTVL.